A selection of T cell receptor beta chains follows, all from one sample in a study of T cell repertoires in cytomegalovirus infection. These receptors have no identified antigens. TCRdb reprocessed the reads with MiXCR, giving one entry per CDR3 protein. This repertoire shows approximately 730,000 distinct CDR3 sequences, around 29% found once; its top ten account for about an eighth. The input for sequencing was cultured CD8+ T cells from PBMCs, taken from culture after CMV antigen stimulation. Receptors were obtained from a human donor in good health (CMV status not recorded). Some clones in this sample may be carry-over from other donors' samples. Both conserved end residues are part of each CDR3. A D gene is named only where the DNA matches it firmly. Where a row states a size, it is once, few, many or the class of an expanded clone; other rows omit it.

V gene	clone size	D gene	J gene	CDR3 protein	CDR3 DNA
TRBV19	few	-	TRBJ2-2	CASSIGRYTGELFF	TGTGCCAGTAGTATAGGTCGGTACACCGGGGAGCTGTTTTTT
TRBV7-8	many	-	TRBJ1-2	CASSLSVNYGYTF	TGTGCCAGCAGCTTATCTGTAAACTATGGCTACACCTTC
TRBV7-3	few	TRBD2	TRBJ2-1	CASSSERGSYNEQFF	TGTGCCAGCAGCTCGGAGCGGGGTTCGTACAATGAGCAGTTCTTC
TRBV5-4	-	-	TRBJ2-3	CASRPGPTDTQYF	TGTGCCAGCAGACCAGGACCAACAGATACGCAGTATTTT
TRBV20-1	few	-	TRBJ1-1	CSANVGGLGTEAFF	TGCAGTGCTAACGTAGGAGGGCTTGGCACTGAAGCTTTCTTT
TRBV5-6	-	TRBD2	TRBJ2-1	CASNLGGADEQFF	TGTGCCAGCAACCTCGGGGGGGCGGATGAGCAGTTCTTC
TRBV15	few	TRBD1	TRBJ2-7	CATSSVAGQGAYEQYF	TGTGCCACCAGCAGCGTCGCAGGACAGGGAGCCTACGAGCAGTACTTC
TRBV12-3/TRBV12-4	-	-	TRBJ1-5	CASSLARVNQPQHF	TGTGCCAGCAGTTTAGCAAGGGTAAATCAGCCCCAGCATTTT
TRBV6-2/TRBV6-3	few	-	TRBJ2-2	CASSYRDRNTGELFF	TGTGCCAGCAGTTACCGAGACAGAAACACCGGGGAGCTGTTTTTT
TRBV6-6	-	-	TRBJ1-5	CASSYLLNQPQHF	TGTGCCAGCAGTTACCTTCTGAACCAGCCCCAGCATTTT
TRBV24-1	-	-	TRBJ1-2	CATSDRDTFDGYTF	TGTGCCACCAGTGATCGGGACACCTTCGATGGCTACACCTTC
TRBV12-3/TRBV12-4	few	TRBD2	TRBJ2-7	CASSRTSGGEQYF	TGTGCCAGCAGCCGGACTAGCGGGGGCGAGCAGTACTTC
TRBV6-5	-	-	TRBJ2-1	CASSYQLANEQFF	TGTGCCAGCAGTTACCAACTAGCCAATGAGCAGTTCTTC
TRBV7-2	many	TRBD2	TRBJ2-2	CASSLRLRGGTGELFF	TGTGCCAGCAGCCTCCGATTGCGGGGGGGGACCGGGGAGCTGTTTTTT
TRBV5-4	-	-	TRBJ1-3	CASSPTSSGNTIYF	TGTGCCAGCAGCCCTACAAGCTCTGGAAACACCATATATTTT
TRBV29-1	-	-	TRBJ2-3	CSVDGRSTDTQYF	TGCAGCGTTGACGGCCGTAGCACAGATACGCAGTATTTT
TRBV3-1	-	TRBD1	TRBJ2-7	CASSQWDREGEQYF	TGTGCCAGCAGCCAATGGGACAGGGAGGGCGAGCAGTACTTC
TRBV25-1	few	TRBD1	TRBJ1-1	CASSDQTGGPEAFF	TGTGCCAGCAGTGATCAGACAGGGGGCCCTGAAGCTTTCTTT
TRBV7-2	-	-	TRBJ2-2	CASRSAGFTGELFF	TGTGCCAGCAGAAGTGCAGGGTTCACCGGGGAGCTGTTTTTT